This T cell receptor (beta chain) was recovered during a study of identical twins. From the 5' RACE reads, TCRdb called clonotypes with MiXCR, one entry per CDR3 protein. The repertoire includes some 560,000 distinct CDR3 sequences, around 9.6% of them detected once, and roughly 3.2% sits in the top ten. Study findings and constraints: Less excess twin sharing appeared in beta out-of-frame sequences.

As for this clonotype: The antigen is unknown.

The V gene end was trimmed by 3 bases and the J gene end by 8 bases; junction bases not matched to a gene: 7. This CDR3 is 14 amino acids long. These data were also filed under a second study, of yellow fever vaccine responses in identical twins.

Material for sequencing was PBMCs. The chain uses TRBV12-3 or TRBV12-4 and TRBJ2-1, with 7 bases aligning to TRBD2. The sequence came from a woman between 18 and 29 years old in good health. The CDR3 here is CASSFTGGGDEQFF. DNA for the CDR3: TGTGCCAGCAGTTTTACGGGGGGTGGGGATGAGCAGTTCTTC.